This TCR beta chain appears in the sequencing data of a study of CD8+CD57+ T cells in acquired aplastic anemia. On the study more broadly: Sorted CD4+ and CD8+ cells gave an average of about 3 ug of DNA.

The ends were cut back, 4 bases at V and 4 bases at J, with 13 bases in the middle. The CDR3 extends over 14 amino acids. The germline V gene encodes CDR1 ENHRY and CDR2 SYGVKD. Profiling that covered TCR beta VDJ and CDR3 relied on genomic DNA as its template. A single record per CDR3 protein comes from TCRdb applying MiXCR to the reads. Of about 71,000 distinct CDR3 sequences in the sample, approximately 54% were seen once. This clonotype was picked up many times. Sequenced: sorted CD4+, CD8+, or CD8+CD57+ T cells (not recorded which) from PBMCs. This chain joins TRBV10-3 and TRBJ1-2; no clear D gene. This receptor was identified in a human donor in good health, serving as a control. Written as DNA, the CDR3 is TGTGCCATCAGTGTCGGGGATAGTAGCTATGGCTACACCTTC. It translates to CAISVGDSSYGYTF.